Listed here are 22 T cell receptor beta chains from one sample, sequenced in a study of T cell repertoires in cytomegalovirus infection. MiXCR, run by TCRdb on the reads, gives a single entry per CDR3 protein. The data show over 450,000 distinct CDR3 sequences, about 11% seen once. The sample taken for sequencing was PBMCs. These receptors all come from a human donor in good health (CMV status not recorded). Some clones in this sample may be carry-over from other donors' samples.

This clonotype has ten or more counts. The rearrangement uses TRBV6-5 and TRBJ2-6; 13 bases align to TRBD2. Germline V gene sequence: CDR1 MNHEY, CDR2 SVGAGI. V dropped 6 bases and J dropped 0; count of bases not matched to a gene: 8. The CDR3 extends over 19 amino acids. The CDR3 region has the DNA TGTGCCAGCAGAGGCGGGACTAGCGGGATGCTCTCTGGGGCCAACGTCCTGACTTTC. Translated, it gives CASRGGTSGMLSGANVLTF.

This clonotype has ten or more counts. V is TRBV12-3 or TRBV12-4 and J is TRBJ1-5, with D perhaps matching TRBD1 (5 bases). The V end was cut by 5 bases, the J end by 7 bases, with 15 bases between. The CDR3 loop spans 14 amino acids. CDR3 sequence: CASSPQGSEQPQHF. CDR3 nucleotides: TGTGCCAGCAGTCCTCAGGGATCGGAGCAGCCCCAGCATTTT.

In this sample, this clonotype turned up many times. The chain carries TRBV28 and TRBJ2-7; TRBD1 is a possible D gene (6 bases). V was pared by 5 bases and J by 0 bases, with 8 bases between. This CDR3 is built from 13 residues. Germline assignment: CDR1 MDHEN and CDR2 SYDVKM. CDR3 residues: CASSRQVSYEQYF. CDR3 sequence (DNA): TGTGCCAGCAGTAGACAGGTCTCCTACGAGCAGTACTTC.

The chain couples TRBV19 to TRBJ2-1; the match to TRBD2 covers 12 bases. V trimming: 5 bases; J trimming: 5 bases; junction bases outside the gene matches: 10. This CDR3 is built from 17 residues. From germline, CDR1 is LNHDA and CDR2 SQIVND (reference sequence). This CDR3 reads CASSATVGTSGHNEQFF. The CDR3, as DNA: TGTGCCAGTAGTGCGACCGTCGGGACTAGCGGGCACAATGAGCAGTTCTTC.

This clonotype occurred many times. The chain is built from TRBV12-3 or TRBV12-4 and TRBJ1-1; 7 positions agree with TRBD1. CDR3 length: 14 residues. V dropped 6 bases and J dropped 9; count of bases not matched to a gene: 13. CDR3 amino acids: CASRRQGINLQAFF. The CDR3 DNA reads TGTGCCAGCAGAAGACAGGGTATAAACCTTCAAGCTTTCTTT.

This chain connects TRBV3-1 to TRBJ2-5, with 7 bases aligning to TRBD2. Per the germline V gene, CDR1 is LGHDT and CDR2 is YNNKEL (reference sequence). The CDR3 has 14 residues. J was trimmed by 1 base and V by 8 bases; bases with no gene match: 7. CDR3 sequence: CASGGTTRQETQYF. Written as DNA, the CDR3 is TGTGCCAGCGGCGGGACTACTCGCCAAGAGACCCAGTACTTC.

This clonotype has a handful of counts. The chain employs TRBV6-2 or TRBV6-3 and TRBJ2-7; D assignment may be TRBD1 or TRBD2 (5 bases each). This CDR3 contains 15 residues. V was shortened by 0 bases and J by 4 bases, with 13 bases between the two germline ends. CDR1 and CDR2 (germline): MNHEY, SVGEGT. The CDR3 nucleotides read TGTGCCAGCAGTTACTCCAGGGAGTCCAATTACGAGCAGTACTTC. The encoded protein is CASSYSRESNYEQYF.

This clonotype was picked up many times. This rearrangement joins TRBV11-2 to TRBJ2-2; 9 bases match TRBD2. This CDR3 is 17 amino acids long. With 1 base clipped from V and 0 bases from J, the junction kept 3 bases outside the gene matches. Germline V CDR1 and CDR2: SGHAT, FQNNGV. DNA of the CDR3: TGTGCCAGCAGCTTAGGGGGGACTAGCCCGAACACCGGGGAGCTGTTTTTT. Its translation: CASSLGGTSPNTGELFF. The variable domain in full, completed from reference TRBV11-2 and TRBJ2-2, reads EAGVAQSPRYKIIEKRQSVAFWCNPISGHATLYWYQQILGQGPKLLIQFQNNGVVDDSQLPKDRFSAERLKGVDSTLKIQPAKLEDSAVYLCASSLGGTSPNTGELFFGEGSRLTVL.

This clonotype was observed a handful of times. The CDR3 nucleotides are TGTGCCAGCAGTGACACTAGGACAGGGGGCATGGAGACCCAGTACTTC. This sequence encodes CASSDTRTGGMETQYF. The rearrangement uses TRBV2 and TRBJ2-5; 11 bases match TRBD1. V lost 3 bases to trimming and J lost 5 bases; unmatched junction nucleotides: 8. CDR1 SNHLY and CDR2 FYNNEI come from the germline V gene. The CDR3 has 16 amino acids.

This clonotype was seen at least ten times. The chain links TRBV20-1 to TRBJ1-1; D not certain. From germline, CDR1 is DFQATT and CDR2 SNEGSKA (reference sequence). Trimming took 6 bases from V and 1 from J, leaving 15 bases between them. The CDR3 sequence is 14 residues long. The CDR3 loop reads CSAREGAKNTEAFF. In nucleotides, the CDR3 is TGCAGTGCCCGAGAGGGTGCCAAGAACACTGAAGCTTTCTTT.

V and J are TRBV19 and TRBJ1-6; 12 nucleotides match TRBD1. Germline CDR1 is LNHDA and CDR2 is SQIVND (reference sequence). The CDR3 runs to 13 residues. With 10 bases clipped from V and 10 bases from J, the junction kept 5 bases outside the gene matches. CDR3 nucleotides: TGTGCCACCAGGGGGACAGGGGGCTCACCCCTCCACTTT. Protein product: CATRGTGGSPLHF.

This clonotype was seen many times. This sequence joins TRBV6-1 and TRBJ2-2, with a possible D match to TRBD1 (5 bases). The CDR3 is 16 amino acids. The V end was cut by 5 bases, the J end by 0 bases, with 13 bases between. CDR1 is MNHNS, CDR2 SASEGT, per germline. The CDR3: CASSPPRVTNTGELFF. CDR3 coding DNA: TGTGCCAGCAGTCCCCCCAGGGTTACGAACACCGGGGAGCTGTTTTTT.

The V and J genes are TRBV20-1 and TRBJ2-5; D remains ambiguous. V lost 3 bases, J lost 0 bases, and 11 bases lay in between. Germline CDR1 is DFQATT and CDR2 is SNEGSKA (reference sequence). This CDR3 spans 14 amino acids. CDR3 DNA: TGCAGTGCTAGGGACGCTGTGTACCAAGAGACCCAGTACTTC. Translating gives CSARDAVYQETQYF.

The CDR3 spells CASSPTTGGINSPLHF. The CDR3, as DNA: TGTGCCAGCTCTCCCACTACAGGGGGCATAAATTCACCCCTCCACTTT. This chain connects TRBV18 to TRBJ1-6, with 9 bases fitting TRBD1. V shed 6 bases, J shed 7 bases, and the junction held 10 bases outside the gene matches. The V gene's germline CDR1 is KGHSH and CDR2 LQKENI. The length of the CDR3 is 16 residues.

The chain couples TRBV19 to TRBJ2-7; the match to TRBD1 covers 7 bases. This CDR3 has 12 residues. Per germline, CDR1 LNHDA and CDR2 SQIVND (reference sequence). Unmatched junction bases numbered 5, after V lost 5 bases and J lost 7 bases. Here the CDR3 DNA reads TGTGCCAGTAGTGGACAGGAATCTGAGCAGTACTTC. Protein: CASSGQESEQYF. Complete variable domain (other parts from reference TRBV19 and TRBJ2-7): DGGITQSPKYLFRKEGQNVTLSCEQNLNHDAMYWYRQDPGQGLRLIYYSQIVNDFQKGDIAEGYSVSREKKESFPLTVTSAQKNPTAFYLCASSGQESEQYFGPGTRLTVT.

There are a few counts of this clonotype. The J gene is TRBJ2-3, the V gene TRBV7-9, with D possibly being TRBD2 (6 bases). CDR1 and CDR2 from the germline V gene are SEHNR and FQNEAQ (reference sequence). This CDR3 has 16 amino acids. Trimming took off 4 bases at V and 3 bases at J, with 17 bases between the two ends. CDR3 in amino acids: CASSYRPGESTDTQYF. The CDR3 nucleotides are TGTGCCAGCAGCTATCGTCCGGGAGAATCGACAGATACGCAGTATTTT.

The rearrangement joins TRBV13 to TRBJ1-2, with D unresolved. CDR1 and CDR2 (germline): PRHDT, FYEKMQ (reference sequence). Trimming removed 3 bases at V and 5 bases at J, with 10 bases between. This CDR3 is 13 amino acids long. DNA for the CDR3: TGTGCCAGCAGCTTGTACAGCGGGTATGGCTACACCTTC. Translating it yields CASSLYSGYGYTF.

This clonotype came up many times. The chain employs TRBV19 and TRBJ2-6; D may be TRBD1 (6 bases). This CDR3 contains 15 residues. V was shortened by 6 bases and J by 1 base, with 10 bases between the two germline ends. The germline V gene has CDR1 LNHDA and CDR2 SQIVND (reference sequence). CDR3 amino acids: CASRPRGSGANVLTF. As DNA, the CDR3 is TGTGCCAGTAGGCCTAGGGGGTCTGGGGCCAACGTCCTGACTTTC.

This chain links TRBV24-1 with TRBJ2-7; D perhaps matches TRBD1 (6 bases). The ends were cut back, 2 bases at V and 7 bases at J, with 8 bases in the middle. The CDR3 sequence is 12 residues long. Per the germline V gene, CDR1 is KGHDR and CDR2 is SFDVKD. The CDR3 DNA sequence: TGTGCCACCAGTGATTCCAGGGGTGAGCAGTACTTC. This codes for CATSDSRGEQYF.

Ten or more counts support this clonotype. The rearrangement links TRBV5-1 to TRBJ1-3; 7 bases agree with TRBD1. Losses at the gene ends were 1 base for V and 0 bases for J; bases not matched to a gene: 1. The CDR3 sequence is 15 residues long. In germline, CDR1 is SGHRS, CDR2 YFSETQ. The CDR3 here is CASSLRTGSGNTIYF. DNA for the CDR3: TGCGCCAGCAGCTTGAGGACAGGCTCTGGAAACACCATATATTTT.

The V and J genes are TRBV7-2 and TRBJ1-4; 7 nucleotides align to TRBD1. The V segment lost 5 bases and the J segment 5 bases; nucleotides outside the gene matches: 8. This CDR3 comprises 15 residues. The germline gives CDR1 SGHTA, CDR2 FQGNSA. CDR3 loop: CASSTGTERNEKLFF. In DNA form, the CDR3 reads TGTGCCAGCAGCACCGGGACAGAAAGAAATGAAAAACTGTTTTTT.

The chain recombines TRBV20-1 with TRBJ1-6; 8 nucleotides match TRBD1. CDR1 and CDR2 from the germline V gene are DFQATT and SNEGSKA (reference sequence). V lost 3 bases to trimming and J lost 10 bases; unmatched junction nucleotides: 5. This CDR3 contains 13 residues. Written as DNA, the CDR3 is TGCAGTGCTAGGGACAGGGCCCGCTCACCCCTCCACTTT. Residues: CSARDRARSPLHF.